The clone carrying this TCR beta chain was observed a few times. Antigen unknown. A single heparinised draw of around 0.11 L on average was taken per donor. By way of CD45RO/CCR7/CD25/CD127/CD95/CD27, the CD4+ regulatory, stem cell-like memory, central memory and naive cells were sorted. The CDR3 has 13 amino acids. With 5 bases removed from V and 2 bases from J, the gap between germline ends came to 10 bases. Per germline, CDR1 GTSNPN and CDR2 SVGIG (reference sequence). Expressed TCRB transcripts got sequenced, as all isolated RNA was reverse transcribed. The assay was immunoSEQ multiplex PCR, and TCRdb's table has in-frame clones only and misses some. The sample carries a few hundred thousand clones, 10% to 15% recorded once. This record belongs to a study of beta chain features in type 1 diabetes. On the study more broadly: Examination of sorted cells across all samples involved approximately 100,000,000 cells. Whole-study results and caveats: Shorter TCRB CDR3s, moderately but significantly so, marked every one of the four CD4+ subsets in Type 1 diabetes patients. The similarity of naive, central memory and Treg TCRB repertoires appeared greater among patients than among healthy donors.

Sequenced input: naive CD4+ T cells from blood. The source of this sequence is a woman younger than 30 with type 1 diabetes. The chain is built from TRBV30 and TRBJ1-5; perhaps TRBD1 as D (5 bases). CDR3: CAWRGSGNQPQHF. The CDR3 region has the DNA TGTGCCTGGCGGGGGAGTGGCAATCAGCCCCAGCATTTT.